This T cell receptor (beta chain) was recorded in a study of regulatory T cells in long-lasting Graves disease. Comments on this clonotype: Its antigen remains unidentified.

The time point is: newly diagnosed GD, antithyroid drugs for less than 3 months. Construction of the TCR library relied on RNA isolated from PBMCs. From an endocrinology department in Xi'an, China, came the patients. To make TCR beta libraries, researchers used iRepertoire HTBI primers and Arm-PCR of CDR3 regions. One entry per CDR3 protein, called by TCRdb with MiXCR from the multiplex PCR reads. Of 300,000 to 400,000 distinct CDR3 sequences in the sample, approximately 15% are singletons; the top ten hold just under 30%. Looked up from germline, CDR1 is SGHTA and CDR2 is FQGNSA. The V segment lost 3 bases and the J segment 0 bases; nucleotides outside the gene matches: 4. This CDR3 has 16 residues. Study conclusions and caveats: It is possible that accuracy was reduced by the small size of the sample.

This sample also belongs to another study, concerning T cells in Graves' hyperthyroidism and ophthalmopathy.

The sample here was peripheral blood mononuclear cells (PBMCs), taken at new diagnosis, from a patient treated with antithyroid drugs. V is TRBV7-2 and J is TRBJ1-3, with 8 nucleotides matching TRBD1. The clonotype originates from a man between 35 and 55 years old with Graves disease. As DNA, the CDR3 is TGTGCCAGCAGCTTCACCGGGACAGGCTCTGGAAACACCATATATTTT. Translating it yields CASSFTGTGSGNTIYF. The variable domain in full, completed from reference TRBV7-2 and TRBJ1-3, reads GAGVSQSPSNKVTEKGKDVELRCDPISGHTALYWYRQSLGQGLEFLIYFQGNSAPDKSGLPSDRFSAERTGGSVSTLTIQRTQQEDSAVYLCASSFTGTGSGNTIYFGEGSWLTVV.